What follows is one T cell receptor (beta chain) and its context. The entry originates in a study of cytomegalovirus exposure and HLA in healthy donors. This PCR relied on a set of 60 Vbeta primers and 13 Jbeta primers. Generated by immunoSEQ multiplex PCR, the TCRdb table keeps only in-frame clones and is missing some. The data show 150,000 to 200,000 clones, with 65% to 80% seen just once and roughly 4.5% held by the top ten. The length of the CDR3 is 16 residues. V was cut by 0 bases and J by 2 bases, with 13 bases left in between. Germline CDR1 MNHEY, CDR2 SVGAGI. The chain joins TRBV6-5 to TRBJ1-1, with D maybe TRBD1 (6 bases). The sequenced sample consisted of PBMCs. The sequence was obtained from a woman in her thirties in good health and CMV-seropositive. In DNA, the CDR3 is TGTGCCAGCAGTTACTCGACAGGCAGACTTAACACTGAAGCTTTCTTT. The encoded protein is CASSYSTGRLNTEAFF.